Listed below are T cell receptor beta chains from one sample, sequenced in a study of blood T cell repertoires in COVID-19. Generated by immunoSEQ multiplex PCR, the TCRdb table keeps only in-frame clones and is missing some. This sample has 100,000 to 150,000 clones; around 83% occur once, and the top ten carry about 12%. The material sequenced was peripheral blood. The receptors come from a man aged 60 to 75 with acute or convalescent COVID-19. Both conserved end residues are part of each CDR3. The order of the fields is clone size, CDR3 length, J gene, V gene, D gene, CDR3 protein, CDR3 DNA. A D gene is named only where the DNA matches it firmly. Clone size is stated in some rows and not others, as once, few, many or a class when expanded.

-,14,TRBJ2-1,TRBV2,TRBD2,CASSGIGGNNEQFF,TGTGCCAGCAGTGGGATCGGGGGGAACAATGAGCAGTTCTTC
-,15,TRBJ1-1,TRBV7-8,-,CASSLGWAGNTEAFF,TGTGCCAGCAGCTTAGGGTGGGCAGGGAACACTGAAGCTTTCTTT
-,14,TRBJ1-2,TRBV28,TRBD1,CASGTQGKQGGYTF,TGTGCCAGCGGAACACAGGGGAAGCAGGGTGGCTACACCTTC
once,14,TRBJ2-1,TRBV19,-,CASSIGTGYNEQFF,TGTGCCAGTAGTATAGGCACGGGGTACAATGAGCAGTTCTTC
-,14,TRBJ1-1,TRBV28,TRBD1,CASSLLQGATEAFF,TGTGCCAGCAGTTTATTGCAGGGGGCGACTGAAGCTTTCTTT
many,18,TRBJ2-1,TRBV28,TRBD2,CASSFPSLAGGTYNEQFF,TGTGCCAGCAGTTTCCCGTCGCTAGCGGGAGGAACCTACAATGAGCAGTTCTTC
few,17,TRBJ1-2,TRBV7-6,TRBD1,CASSLGGTGFSNYGYTF,TGTGCCAGCAGCTTAGGAGGGACAGGATTCTCTAACTATGGCTACACCTTC
-,11,TRBJ2-7,TRBV7-9,-,CASGTLYEQYF,TGTGCCAGCGGGACACTCTACGAGCAGTACTTC
-,14,TRBJ1-6,TRBV7-6,TRBD1,CASSSDRGNSPLHF,TGTGCCAGCAGTTCGGACAGGGGGAATTCACCCCTCCACTTT
-,16,TRBJ1-6,TRBV11-2,-,CASSTPDRRRDSPLHF,TGTGCCAGCAGCACACCCGACAGGCGCCGGGATTCACCCCTCCACTTT
-,13,TRBJ1-1,TRBV5-6,-,CASSSLTDSAAFF,TGTGCCAGCAGCTCCCTAACGGACTCTGCTGCTTTCTTT
-,15,TRBJ1-1,TRBV5-1,-,CASSFMGGRDTEAFF,TGCGCCAGCAGCTTTATGGGGGGAAGGGACACTGAAGCTTTCTTT
-,14,TRBJ2-3,TRBV6-6,-,CASSYRDREATQYF,TGTGCCAGCAGTTACCGAGACAGGGAGGCTACGCAGTATTTT
many,12,TRBJ2-4,TRBV2,-,CASSPGQDIQYF,TGTGCCAGCAGTCCAGGGCAGGACATTCAGTACTTC
once,18,TRBJ1-6,TRBV28,TRBD1,CASSPSGQSIPYNSPLHF,TGTGCCAGCAGCCCTTCGGGACAGTCGATACCATATAATTCACCCCTCCACTTT
-,13,TRBJ1-1,TRBV29-1,-,CSVEEFGNTEAFF,TGCAGCGTTGAGGAGTTTGGGAACACTGAAGCTTTCTTT
-,13,TRBJ2-1,TRBV6-4,-,CASSLHGQNEQFF,TGTGCCAGCAGTCTACACGGACAGAATGAGCAGTTCTTC
-,15,TRBJ2-2,TRBV19,TRBD1,CASSWRDRDPWELFF,TGTGCCAGTAGTTGGAGGGACAGGGACCCGTGGGAGCTGTTTTTT
-,14,TRBJ2-4,TRBV5-1,-,CASSLGVAKNIQYF,TGCGCCAGCAGCTTGGGAGTAGCCAAAAACATTCAGTACTTC
-,14,TRBJ2-1,TRBV3-1/TRBV3-2,-,CASNGRNSYNEQFF,TGTGCCAGCAACGGGAGAAACTCCTACAATGAGCAGTTCTTC
-,12,TRBJ1-4,TRBV30,-,CAWSPGGEKLFF,TGTGCCTGGAGTCCGGGGGGTGAAAAACTGTTTTTT
-,14,TRBJ2-3,TRBV30,TRBD2,CAWSRLAGTDTQYF,TGTGCCTGGAGTCGACTAGCGGGGACAGATACGCAGTATTTT
-,16,TRBJ2-2,TRBV27,TRBD2,CASSYSGRGSSGELFF,TGTGCCAGCAGTTATAGCGGGAGGGGGTCGAGCGGGGAGCTGTTTTTT
few,13,TRBJ1-2,TRBV12-3/TRBV12-4,-,CASSFRGGYGYTF,TGTGCCAGCAGTTTTCGGGGTGGCTATGGCTACACCTTC
few,11,TRBJ2-7,TRBV5-8,-,CASSFLNEQYF,TGTGCCAGCAGCTTTTTAAACGAGCAGTACTTC
-,15,TRBJ1-4,TRBV5-4,-,CASSSRVATNEKLFF,TGTGCCAGCAGCTCCAGGGTGGCAACTAATGAAAAACTGTTTTTT
-,15,TRBJ2-1,TRBV27,TRBD1,CASSFRQGSWNEQFF,TGTGCCAGCAGTTTCCGACAGGGGTCATGGAATGAGCAGTTCTTC
-,16,TRBJ2-2,TRBV7-2,TRBD1,CASSLGQGINTGELFF,TGTGCCAGCAGCCTAGGACAGGGAATCAACACCGGGGAGCTGTTTTTT
-,17,TRBJ1-6,TRBV5-1,TRBD1,CASSTGPPGQGDSPLHF,TGCGCCAGCAGCACGGGCCCTCCGGGACAGGGTGATTCACCCCTCCACTTT
-,16,TRBJ2-4,TRBV28,TRBD1,CASSLLTGVAKNIQYF,TGTGCCAGCAGTTTACTGACAGGGGTAGCCAAAAACATTCAGTACTTC
-,15,TRBJ1-5,TRBV2,-,CASSERQLSNQPQHF,TGTGCCAGCAGTGAGCGGCAGCTTAGCAATCAGCCCCAGCATTTT
-,16,TRBJ2-3,TRBV29-1,TRBD2,CSVAGSTSGITDTQYF,TGCAGCGTCGCCGGATCAACTAGCGGCATTACAGATACGCAGTATTTT
-,15,TRBJ2-1,TRBV6-5,-,CASKGVSQGYNEQFF,TGTGCCAGCAAGGGTGTTAGCCAGGGCTACAATGAGCAGTTCTTC
-,16,TRBJ2-5,TRBV7-9,TRBD2,CASRGASGSLGETQYF,TGTGCCAGCAGGGGGGCTAGCGGGAGCCTAGGAGAGACCCAGTACTTC
-,13,TRBJ2-1,TRBV19,-,CASSMGSYNEQFF,TGTGCCAGTAGTATGGGCAGCTACAATGAGCAGTTCTTC
-,20,TRBJ2-4,TRBV5-1,TRBD2,CASSPYPSGTSGRAVNIQYF,TGCGCCAGCAGCCCGTACCCCTCCGGGACTAGCGGGAGGGCCGTAAACATTCAGTACTTC